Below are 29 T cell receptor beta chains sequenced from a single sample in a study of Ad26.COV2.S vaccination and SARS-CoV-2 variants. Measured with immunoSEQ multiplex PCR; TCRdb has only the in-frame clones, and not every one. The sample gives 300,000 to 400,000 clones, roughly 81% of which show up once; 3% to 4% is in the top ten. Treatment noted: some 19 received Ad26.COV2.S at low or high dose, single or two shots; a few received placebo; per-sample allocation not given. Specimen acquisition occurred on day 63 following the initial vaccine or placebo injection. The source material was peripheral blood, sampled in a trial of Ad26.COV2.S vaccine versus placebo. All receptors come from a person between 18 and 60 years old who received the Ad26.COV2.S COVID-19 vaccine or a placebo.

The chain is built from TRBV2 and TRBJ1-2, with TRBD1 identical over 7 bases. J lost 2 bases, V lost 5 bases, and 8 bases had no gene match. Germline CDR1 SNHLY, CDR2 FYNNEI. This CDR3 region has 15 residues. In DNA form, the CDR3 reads TGTGCCAGCAGTAGTGGGCAGGGGGGAAACTATGGCTACACCTTC. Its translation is CASSSGQGGNYGYTF.

This CDR3 is CASSSAGHSYEQYF. For the CDR3, the DNA is TGTGCCAGCAGCTCCGCGGGCCACTCCTACGAGCAGTACTTC. This chain connects TRBV7-2 to TRBJ2-7; TRBD2 might be the D (5 bases). V was cut by 4 bases and J by 0 bases, with 10 bases left in between. This CDR3 spans 14 amino acids. The germline V gene has CDR1 SGHTA and CDR2 FQGNSA.

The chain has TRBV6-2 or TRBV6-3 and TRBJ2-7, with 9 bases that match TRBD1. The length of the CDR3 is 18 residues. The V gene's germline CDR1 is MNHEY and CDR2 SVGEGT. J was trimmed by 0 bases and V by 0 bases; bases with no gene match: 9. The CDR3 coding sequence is TGTGCCAGCAGTTACTCGAACAGGGGGCCCACTCCCTCCTACGAGCAGTACTTC. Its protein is CASSYSNRGPTPSYEQYF.

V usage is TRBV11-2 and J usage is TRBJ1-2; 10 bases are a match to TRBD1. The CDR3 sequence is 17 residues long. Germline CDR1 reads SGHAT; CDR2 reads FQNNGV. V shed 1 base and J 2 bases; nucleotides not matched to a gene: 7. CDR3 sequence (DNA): TGTGCCAGCAGCTTAGGACGTGGGACAGGGGCCAACTATGGCTACACCTTC. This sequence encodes CASSLGRGTGANYGYTF.

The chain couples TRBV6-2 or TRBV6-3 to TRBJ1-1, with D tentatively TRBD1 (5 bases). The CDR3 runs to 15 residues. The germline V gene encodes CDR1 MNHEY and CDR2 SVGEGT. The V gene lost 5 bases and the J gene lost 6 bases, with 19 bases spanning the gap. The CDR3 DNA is TGTGCCAGCAGTATCGTTGACAGACTGGAGGCTGAAGCTTTCTTT. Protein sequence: CASSIVDRLEAEAFF.

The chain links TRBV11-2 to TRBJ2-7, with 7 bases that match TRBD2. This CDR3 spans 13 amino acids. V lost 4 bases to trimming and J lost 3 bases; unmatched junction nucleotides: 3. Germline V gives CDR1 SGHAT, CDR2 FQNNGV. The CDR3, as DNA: TGTGCCAGCAGCTACGGGACTAACTACGAGCAGTACTTC. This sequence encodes CASSYGTNYEQYF. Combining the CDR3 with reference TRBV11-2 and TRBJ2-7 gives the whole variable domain EAGVAQSPRYKIIEKRQSVAFWCNPISGHATLYWYQQILGQGPKLLIQFQNNGVVDDSQLPKDRFSAERLKGVDSTLKIQPAKLEDSAVYLCASSYGTNYEQYFGPGTRLTVT.

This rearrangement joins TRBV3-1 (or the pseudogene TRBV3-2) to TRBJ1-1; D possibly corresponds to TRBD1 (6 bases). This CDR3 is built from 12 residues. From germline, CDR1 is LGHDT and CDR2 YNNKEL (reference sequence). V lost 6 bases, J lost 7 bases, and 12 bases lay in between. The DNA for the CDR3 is TGTGCCAGCAGTCAGTCCAGGGGTGAAGCTTTCTTT. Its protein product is CASSQSRGEAFF.

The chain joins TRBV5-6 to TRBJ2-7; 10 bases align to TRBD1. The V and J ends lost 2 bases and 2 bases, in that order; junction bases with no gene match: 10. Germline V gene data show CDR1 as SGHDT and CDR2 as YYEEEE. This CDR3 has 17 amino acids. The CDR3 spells CASSFDRGTGVAYEQYF. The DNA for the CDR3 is TGTGCCAGCAGCTTTGATCGGGGGACAGGGGTGGCCTACGAGCAGTACTTC.

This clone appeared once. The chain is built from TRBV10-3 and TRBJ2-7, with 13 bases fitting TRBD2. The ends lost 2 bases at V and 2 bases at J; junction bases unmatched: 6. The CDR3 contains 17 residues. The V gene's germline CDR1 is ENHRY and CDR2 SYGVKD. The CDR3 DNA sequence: TGTGCCATCAGTGAGCCGGGACTAGCGGGACGAACCTACGAGCAGTACTTC. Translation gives CAISEPGLAGRTYEQYF.

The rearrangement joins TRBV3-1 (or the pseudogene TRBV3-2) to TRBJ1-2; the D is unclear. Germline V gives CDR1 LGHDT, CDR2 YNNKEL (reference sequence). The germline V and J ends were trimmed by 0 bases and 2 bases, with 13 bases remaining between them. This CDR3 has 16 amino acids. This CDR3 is CASSQDPDPVNYGYTF. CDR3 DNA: TGTGCCAGCAGCCAAGATCCGGACCCTGTAAACTATGGCTACACCTTC.

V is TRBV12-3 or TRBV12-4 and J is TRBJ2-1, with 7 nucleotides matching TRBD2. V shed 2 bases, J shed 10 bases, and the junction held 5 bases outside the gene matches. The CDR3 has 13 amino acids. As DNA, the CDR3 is TGTGCCAGCAGTTTAACTAGCGCGGGAGAGCAGTTCTTC. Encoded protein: CASSLTSAGEQFF.

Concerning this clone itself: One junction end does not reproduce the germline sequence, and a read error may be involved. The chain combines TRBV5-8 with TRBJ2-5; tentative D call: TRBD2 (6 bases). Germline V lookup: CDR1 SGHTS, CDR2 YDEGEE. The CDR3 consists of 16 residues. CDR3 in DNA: TGTGCCAGCAGCTTCGATAGGGGCGGGAACCAGGAGACCCAGTACTTC. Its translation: CASSFDRGGNQETQYF. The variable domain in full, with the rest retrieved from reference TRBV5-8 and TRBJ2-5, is EAGVTQSPTHLIKTRGQQATLRCSPISGHTSVYWYQQALGLGLQFLLWYDEGEERNRGNFPPRFSGRQFPNYSSELNVNALELEDSALYLCASSFDRGGNQETQYFGPGTRLLVL.

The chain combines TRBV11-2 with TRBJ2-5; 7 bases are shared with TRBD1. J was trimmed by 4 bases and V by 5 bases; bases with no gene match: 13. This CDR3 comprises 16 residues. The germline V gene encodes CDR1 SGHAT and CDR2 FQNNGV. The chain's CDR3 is CASSRTQTGLGETQYF. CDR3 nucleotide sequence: TGTGCCAGCAGCCGCACCCAGACAGGGCTCGGAGAGACCCAGTACTTC.

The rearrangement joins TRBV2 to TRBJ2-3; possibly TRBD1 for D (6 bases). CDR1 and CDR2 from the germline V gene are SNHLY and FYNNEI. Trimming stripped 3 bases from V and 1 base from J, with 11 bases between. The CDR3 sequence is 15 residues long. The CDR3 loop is CASSETGLGTDTQYF. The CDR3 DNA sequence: TGTGCCAGCAGTGAGACAGGTCTCGGCACAGATACGCAGTATTTT.

This CDR3 reads CASSFPGNYEQYF. CDR3 DNA sequence: TGTGCCAGCAGTTTCCCGGGGAACTACGAGCAGTACTTC. J is TRBJ2-7 and V is TRBV6-6, with D possibly being TRBD2 (5 bases). The V end lost 4 bases, the J end lost 3 bases, and 10 bases lay between the germline ends. Germline V CDR1 and CDR2: MNHNY, SVGAGI (reference sequence). The CDR3 extends over 13 amino acids.

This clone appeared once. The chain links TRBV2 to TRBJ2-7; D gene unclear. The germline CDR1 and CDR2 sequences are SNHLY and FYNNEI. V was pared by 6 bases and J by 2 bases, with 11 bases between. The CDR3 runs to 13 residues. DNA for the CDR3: TGTGCCAGCAGGGTGACGGATGCCTACGAGCAGTACTTC. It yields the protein CASRVTDAYEQYF. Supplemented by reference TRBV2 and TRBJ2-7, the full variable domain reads EPEVTQTPSHQVTQMGQEVILRCVPISNHLYFYWYRQILGQKVEFLVSFYNNEISEKSEIFDDQFSVERPDGSNFTLKIRSTKLEDSAMYFCASRVTDAYEQYFGPGTRLTVT.

CDR3 DNA sequence: TGTGCCAGCAGGAGGGGGCACTCCGCCAACTATGGCTACACCTTC. Its protein is CASRRGHSANYGYTF. This rearrangement joins TRBV11-2 to TRBJ1-2; 7 bases agree with TRBD1. The CDR3 spans 15 residues. Germline V gives CDR1 SGHAT, CDR2 FQNNGV. Losses at the gene ends were 6 bases for V and 2 bases for J; bases not matched to a gene: 9.

The CDR3 nucleotides are TGTGCCAGCGCCGGGACTAGCTTCTCCGAGCAGTACTTC. Its protein is CASAGTSFSEQYF. V gene TRBV6-5 combines with J gene TRBJ2-7; 9 bases are shared with TRBD2. CDR1 is MNHEY and CDR2 is SVGAGI in the germline V gene. Trimming took 8 bases from V and 6 from J; bases not matched to a gene: 8. CDR3 length: 13 amino acids.

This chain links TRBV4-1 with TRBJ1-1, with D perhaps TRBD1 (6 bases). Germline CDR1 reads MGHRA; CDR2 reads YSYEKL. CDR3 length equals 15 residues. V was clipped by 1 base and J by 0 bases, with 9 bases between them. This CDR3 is CASSQGQALNTEAFF. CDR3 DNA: TGCGCCAGCAGCCAAGGACAGGCTTTGAACACTGAAGCTTTCTTT.

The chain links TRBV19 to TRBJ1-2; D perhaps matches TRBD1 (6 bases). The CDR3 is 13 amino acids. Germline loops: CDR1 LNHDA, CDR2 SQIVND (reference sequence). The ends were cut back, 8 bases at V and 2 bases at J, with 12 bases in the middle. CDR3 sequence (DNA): TGTGCCAGTCGCTTTACAGGGAACTATGGCTACACCTTC. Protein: CASRFTGNYGYTF.

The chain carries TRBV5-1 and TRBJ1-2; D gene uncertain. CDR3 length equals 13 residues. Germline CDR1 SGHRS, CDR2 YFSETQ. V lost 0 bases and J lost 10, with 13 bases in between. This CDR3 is CASSLDSRATYTF. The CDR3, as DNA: TGCGCCAGCAGCTTGGACAGCCGTGCGACCTACACCTTC.

The CDR3 coding sequence is TGTGCCAGTCGAAGGAGACAGGGTGAAAATCAGCCCCAGCATTTT. Encoded protein: CASRRRQGENQPQHF. The V call is TRBV19, the J call TRBJ1-5; TRBD1 aligns across 7 bases. This CDR3 is built from 15 residues. V lost 8 bases and J lost 4; bases outside the gene matches: 11. Germline values: CDR1 LNHDA, CDR2 SQIVND (reference sequence). Full variable domain (remainder filled in from reference TRBV19 and TRBJ1-5): DGGITQSPKYLFRKEGQNVTLSCEQNLNHDAMYWYRQDPGQGLRLIYYSQIVNDFQKGDIAEGYSVSREKKESFPLTVTSAQKNPTAFYLCASRRRQGENQPQHFGDGTRLSIL.

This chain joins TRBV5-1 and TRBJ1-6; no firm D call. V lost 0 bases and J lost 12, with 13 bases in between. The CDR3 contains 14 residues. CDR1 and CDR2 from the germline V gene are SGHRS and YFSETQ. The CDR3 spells CASSLETVPGPLHF. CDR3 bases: TGCGCCAGCAGCTTGGAGACCGTCCCAGGACCCCTCCACTTT. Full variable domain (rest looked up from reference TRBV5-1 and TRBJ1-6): KAGVTQTPRYLIKTRGQQVTLSCSPISGHRSVSWYQQTPGQGLQFLFEYFSETQRNKGNFPGRFSGRQFSNSRSEMNVSTLELGDSALYLCASSLETVPGPLHFGNGTRLTVT.

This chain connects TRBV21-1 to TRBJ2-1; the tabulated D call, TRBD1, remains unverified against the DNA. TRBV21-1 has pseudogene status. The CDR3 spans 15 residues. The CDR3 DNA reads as TGTGCCAGCAGCCCCCGGGACAGGTCCTACAATGAGCAGTTCTTC. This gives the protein CASSPRDRSYNEQFF.

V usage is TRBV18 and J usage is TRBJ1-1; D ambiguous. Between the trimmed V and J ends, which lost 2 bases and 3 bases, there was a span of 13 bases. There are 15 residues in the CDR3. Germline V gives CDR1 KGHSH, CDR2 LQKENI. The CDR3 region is CASSPDNSHYTEAFF. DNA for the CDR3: TGTGCCAGCTCACCAGATAACAGTCATTACACTGAAGCTTTCTTT.

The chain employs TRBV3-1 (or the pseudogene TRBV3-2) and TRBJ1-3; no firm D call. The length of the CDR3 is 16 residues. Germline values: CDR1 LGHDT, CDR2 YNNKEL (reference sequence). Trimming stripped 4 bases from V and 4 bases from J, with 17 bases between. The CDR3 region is CASSRKRESSGNTIYF. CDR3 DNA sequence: TGTGCCAGCAGCCGAAAAAGGGAGTCATCCGGAAACACCATATATTTT.

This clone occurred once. The CDR3 spells CAWRVSGNKPQYF. CDR3 bases: TGTGCCTGGAGGGTTAGCGGGAATAAACCCCAGTACTTC. V and J are TRBV30 and TRBJ2-5, with TRBD2 identical over 8 bases. The CDR3 loop spans 13 amino acids. Looked up from germline, CDR1 is GTSNPN and CDR2 is SVGIG (reference sequence). Trimming at V came to 3 bases and at J to 9 bases, leaving 9 bases not matched to a gene.

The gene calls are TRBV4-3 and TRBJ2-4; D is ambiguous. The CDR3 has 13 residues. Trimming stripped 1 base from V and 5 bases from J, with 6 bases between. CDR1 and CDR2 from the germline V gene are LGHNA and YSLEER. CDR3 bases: TGCGCCAGCAGCCAAGTTCTAGAAAACATTCAGTACTTC. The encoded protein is CASSQVLENIQYF.

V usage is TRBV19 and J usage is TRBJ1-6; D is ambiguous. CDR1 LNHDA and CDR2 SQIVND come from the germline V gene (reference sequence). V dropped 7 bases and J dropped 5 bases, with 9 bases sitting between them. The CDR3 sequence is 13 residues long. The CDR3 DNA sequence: TGTGCCAGTAAGGACCCCAATAATTCACCCCTCCACTTT. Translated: CASKDPNNSPLHF. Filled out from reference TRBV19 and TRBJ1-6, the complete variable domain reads DGGITQSPKYLFRKEGQNVTLSCEQNLNHDAMYWYRQDPGQGLRLIYYSQIVNDFQKGDIAEGYSVSREKKESFPLTVTSAQKNPTAFYLCASKDPNNSPLHFGNGTRLTVT.